One and the same sample provided the 19 T cell receptor beta chains below, sequenced in a study of human T cells and chemical hapten exposure. The time point: patch test 1, 2 weeks after DPC sensitization. Treatment in this sample: therapeutic diphenylcyclopropenone sensitization with weekly scalp DPC. In TCRdb, the RACE reads were re-called with MiXCR into one record per CDR3 protein. The table lists roughly 120,000 distinct CDR3 sequences, around 10% of them singletons. Sequencing used whole blood, obtained in connection with sensitization to the hapten diphenylcyclopropenone (DPC). The receptors shown here come from a woman in her forties or fifties with alopecia areata. Some clones in this sample may be carry-over from other donors' samples.

This clonotype appeared a few times. The rearrangement uses TRBV2 and TRBJ2-5; D unclear. V lost 10 bases and J 0 bases, leaving 3 bases between the germline ends. The CDR3 has 10 residues. Germline-derived CDR1 and CDR2 are SNHLY and FYNNEI. The CDR3 sequence: CAIYQETQYF. The DNA of the CDR3 is TGTGCCATCTACCAAGAGACCCAGTACTTC.

This clonotype was recorded only once. The chain employs TRBV10-2 and TRBJ2-3, with D tentatively TRBD2 (6 bases). Germline V lookup: CDR1 WSHSY, CDR2 SAAADI. The CDR3 sequence is 17 residues long. V lost 7 bases and J 5 bases, leaving 25 bases between the germline ends. CDR3 sequence reads: CASTVSSGTGRGDTQYF. CDR3 DNA: TGCGCCAGCACCGTATCGTCGGGGACTGGGCGGGGAGATACGCAGTATTTT.

This chain connects TRBV9 to TRBJ2-2; D is unresolved. Trimming shortened V by 0 bases and J by 5 bases, and 5 bases separated the two germline ends. The CDR3 sequence is 13 residues long. Germline CDR1 SGDLS, CDR2 YYNGEE. CDR3 sequence reads: CASSVVETGELFF. CDR3 coding DNA: TGTGCCAGCAGCGTAGTCGAAACCGGGGAGCTGTTTTTT.

The sample holds many counts of this clonotype. The chain joins TRBV6-2 or TRBV6-3 to TRBJ1-2, with D hard to call. V was shortened by 8 bases and J by 4 bases, with 11 bases between the two germline ends. Per germline, CDR1 MNHEY and CDR2 SVGEGT. This CDR3 is built from 12 residues. The CDR3 DNA reads as TGTGCCAGCGGCAGTGGGTCCTATGGCTACACCTTC. As protein: CASGSGSYGYTF.

The CDR3 sequence is CASRDREKPGQPQHF. The DNA for the CDR3 is TGTGCCAGCAGAGACAGGGAAAAACCGGGGCAGCCCCAGCATTTT. This chain connects TRBV12-3 or TRBV12-4 to TRBJ1-5, with 7 bases lining up with TRBD1. This CDR3 region has 15 residues. Trimming at V came to 6 bases and at J to 7 bases, leaving 12 bases not matched to a gene.

The chain has TRBV14 and TRBJ1-1; D uncertain. Per germline, CDR1 SGHDN and CDR2 FVKESK. Trimming stripped 4 bases from V and 6 bases from J, with 9 bases between. The CDR3 is 12 residues long. The CDR3 loop is CASSPGWAEAFF. CDR3 DNA: TGTGCCAGCAGCCCAGGTTGGGCTGAAGCTTTCTTT.

In its sample, this clonotype was seen a few times. The V call is TRBV7-6, the J call TRBJ2-2; no clear D. Germline values: CDR1 SGHVS, CDR2 FNYEAQ. The CDR3 is made up of 15 amino acids. V was trimmed by 4 bases and J by 1 base, leaving 10 bases between them. The CDR3 coding sequence is TGTGCCAGCAGCTCAAGGACGGAGAACACCGGGGAGCTGTTTTTT. Translating gives CASSSRTENTGELFF.

This clonotype was counted ten times or more. The rearrangement uses TRBV7-9 and TRBJ1-4; TRBD1 aligns across 8 bases. The CDR3 is made up of 16 amino acids. Germline CDR1 SEHNR, CDR2 FQNEAQ (reference sequence). V was clipped by 1 base and J by 8 bases; unmatched bases: 9. DNA of the CDR3: TGTGCCAGCAGCTTAGGTATGACAGGGGAAGAAGAAAAACTGTTTTTT. It translates to CASSLGMTGEEEKLFF.

This clonotype was recorded at least ten times. The gene calls are TRBV20-1 and TRBJ1-2; D gene ambiguous. CDR3 length equals 10 residues. In germline, CDR1 is DFQATT, CDR2 SNEGSKA (reference sequence). V was trimmed by 3 bases and J by 4 bases, leaving 3 bases between them. The CDR3 protein is CSASFYGYTF. In nucleotides, the CDR3 is TGCAGTGCTAGTTTCTATGGCTACACCTTC.

This clonotype was seen ten or more times. The rearrangement links TRBV29-1 to TRBJ1-2, with 7 bases matching TRBD1. V lost 6 bases, J lost 6 bases, and 4 bases stayed unmatched. This CDR3 is 11 amino acids long. CDR1 is SQVTM and CDR2 is ANQGSEA in the germline V gene. This chain's CDR3 is CSVTGNDGYTF. For the CDR3, the DNA is TGCAGCGTGACAGGGAATGATGGCTACACCTTC.

This clonotype was detected only a few times. The chain links TRBV29-1 to TRBJ2-7; 8 bases are a match to TRBD1. Germline V CDR1 and CDR2: SQVTM, ANQGSEA. V lost 3 bases to trimming and J lost 7 bases; unmatched junction nucleotides: 11. The CDR3 runs to 14 residues. The CDR3 loop is CSVETTGAGKEQYF. CDR3 nucleotide sequence: TGCAGCGTTGAGACGACAGGGGCAGGGAAGGAGCAGTACTTC.

This chain links TRBV6-2 or TRBV6-3 with TRBJ1-1, with D possibly matching TRBD1 (6 bases). The CDR3 length is 17 residues. V lost 4 bases and J lost 1, with 19 bases in between. The V gene's germline CDR1 is MNHEY and CDR2 SVGEGT. The CDR3 reads CASSFESSFRGNTEAFF. In nucleotides, the CDR3 is TGTGCCAGCAGTTTCGAGTCCAGCTTCAGGGGGAACACTGAAGCTTTCTTT.

This clonotype was seen a few times. This chain connects TRBV12-5 to TRBJ2-3; tentative D call: TRBD1 (5 bases). Looked up from germline, CDR1 is LGHNT and CDR2 is FRNRAP. The CDR3 runs 16 residues. The V end lost 3 bases, the J end lost 2 bases, and 15 bases lay between the germline ends. As DNA, the CDR3 is TGTGCTAGTGGTTTAGGAAGGGGTCAGGCCACAGATACGCAGTATTTT. It encodes CASGLGRGQATDTQYF.

There are a few counts of this clonotype. The chain combines TRBV6-6 with TRBJ2-7; 11 nucleotides line up with TRBD2. This CDR3 spans 14 amino acids. Unmatched junction bases numbered 7, after V lost 6 bases and J lost 6 bases. CDR1 is MNHNY, CDR2 SVGAGI, per germline (reference sequence). CDR3 residues: CASRIAGGHGEQYF. CDR3 nucleotides: TGTGCCAGCAGAATAGCGGGGGGGCATGGCGAGCAGTACTTC.

This clonotype has at least ten counts. This rearrangement joins TRBV2 to TRBJ2-1; 9 positions agree with TRBD2. The CDR3 is 13 residues long. V was pared by 6 bases and J by 13 bases, with 10 bases of the junction left unmatched. CDR1 and CDR2 (germline): SNHLY, FYNNEI. The CDR3 DNA reads TGTGCCAGCAGATTAGCGGGGGCCCCTGGTCAGTTCTTC. Translated, it gives CASRLAGAPGQFF.

In its sample, this clonotype was seen many times. The gene calls are TRBV27 and TRBJ1-6; maybe TRBD1 (5 bases). The CDR3 runs 16 residues. The germline CDR1 and CDR2 sequences are MNHEY and SMNVEV (reference sequence). Trimming removed 2 bases at V and 7 bases at J, with 15 bases between. The CDR3 nucleotides are TGTGCCAGCAGTTTAGAAGGGGTGGGAGGCAATTCACCCCTCCACTTT. Translation: CASSLEGVGGNSPLHF.

This clonotype was counted many times. Here the CDR3 DNA reads TGTGCCAGCAGTTTCGGGCAGGGGGGGAACACTGAAGCTTTCTTT. Amino acid sequence: CASSFGQGGNTEAFF. V and J are TRBV12-3 or TRBV12-4 and TRBJ1-1; 7 bases line up with TRBD1. Trimming took 3 bases from V and 1 from J; bases not matched to a gene: 5. This CDR3 spans 15 amino acids.

The chain recombines TRBV4-1 with TRBJ1-4; D remains ambiguous. The germline gives CDR1 MGHRA, CDR2 YSYEKL. CDR3 length equals 18 residues. V lost 0 bases and J lost 0, with 14 bases in between. CDR3 nucleotide sequence: TGCGCCAGCAGCCAAGAGGGAGGAGCAGTAGCAACTAATGAAAAACTGTTTTTT. It encodes CASSQEGGAVATNEKLFF.

The V gene is TRBV20-1, the J gene TRBJ1-4, with D unresolved. CDR1 DFQATT and CDR2 SNEGSKA come from the germline V gene (reference sequence). V lost 3 bases and J lost 1, with 6 bases in between. CDR3 length equals 13 residues. Here the CDR3 DNA reads TGCAGTGCTAGGTGGGGAACTAATGAAAAACTGTTTTTT. Residues: CSARWGTNEKLFF.